Each of the 24 T cell receptor beta chains below was sequenced from the same sample in a study of T cell responses to AZD1222 COVID-19 vaccine. Libraries were prepared by immunoSEQ multiplex PCR; TCRdb keeps only in-frame clonotypes and omits some of them. The data hold more than 150,000 clones, with around 94% observed a single time. The sample consisted of peripheral blood, taken 28 days after the second AZD1222 dose. The receptors derive from an adult who received the AZD1222 COVID-19 vaccine.

CDR3 DNA: TGTGCCAGCAGCCCCACTGGACAGGGTGAAGCTTTCTTT. This translates into CASSPTGQGEAFF. The rearrangement links TRBV7-3 to TRBJ1-1; 8 bases are shared with TRBD1. Losses at the gene ends were 5 bases for V and 7 bases for J; bases not matched to a gene: 6. Germline V gene lookup returns CDR1 SGHTA and CDR2 FQGTGA. This CDR3 is built from 13 residues.

This chain connects TRBV7-3 to TRBJ2-3; weak D call: TRBD1 (7 bases). The CDR3 covers 14 residues. The V end was cut by 5 bases, the J end by 5 bases, with 14 bases between. Germline CDR1 is SGHTA and CDR2 is FQGTGA. The CDR3 region is CASSQGGFGDTQYF. CDR3 bases: TGTGCCAGCAGCCAGGGGGGATTCGGAGATACGCAGTATTTT.

The chain couples TRBV15 to TRBJ2-1; 14 bases agree with TRBD2. Trimming at V came to 5 bases and at J to 7 bases, leaving 13 bases not matched to a gene. Germline-derived CDR1 and CDR2 are LNHNV and YYDKDF (reference sequence). The CDR3 loop spans 18 amino acids. CDR3 sequence reads: CATSGRGTGTSGRNEQFF. The CDR3, as DNA: TGTGCCACCAGCGGGCGGGGAACCGGGACTAGCGGGAGAAATGAGCAGTTCTTC.

J is TRBJ1-6 and V is TRBV2; TRBD1 is a possible D gene (5 bases). Germline values: CDR1 SNHLY, CDR2 FYNNEI. V lost 3 bases, J lost 4 bases, and 10 bases lay in between. The CDR3 consists of 15 residues. The CDR3 DNA reads TGTGCCAGCAGTGAGGTCGGGGGGTATAATTCACCCCTCCACTTT. This gives the protein CASSEVGGYNSPLHF.

The chain has TRBV6-4 and TRBJ2-2; D unclear. V lost 6 bases and J 2 bases, leaving 10 bases between the germline ends. The CDR3 totals 14 residues. Germline assignment: CDR1 MRHNA and CDR2 SNTAGT. Written as DNA, the CDR3 is TGTGCCAGCAGATCCTTAGTCAACACCGGGGAGCTGTTTTTT. This codes for CASRSLVNTGELFF.

This clone has just a few counts. This chain links TRBV5-1 with TRBJ2-3; 7 nucleotides match TRBD1. This CDR3 comprises 14 residues. Germline values: CDR1 SGHRS, CDR2 YFSETQ. J gave up 4 bases and V 4 bases, and 6 bases lay outside the gene matches. The DNA for the CDR3 is TGCGCCAGCAGCCTCGGGACAGCGTCAGATACGCAGTATTTT. This translates into CASSLGTASDTQYF.

The rearrangement uses TRBV18 and TRBJ1-1, with D hard to call. This CDR3 region has 13 residues. V lost 3 bases, J lost 0 bases, and 5 bases lay in between. Per germline, CDR1 KGHSH and CDR2 LQKENI. Written as DNA, the CDR3 is TGTGCCAGCTCACCGACCGTGAACACTGAAGCTTTCTTT. Translated, it gives CASSPTVNTEAFF.

The V gene is TRBV11-2, the J gene TRBJ1-1, with a tentative D call TRBD1 (5 bases). The V and J ends lost 5 bases and 4 bases respectively, with 14 bases between them. The CDR3 is 14 amino acids. Germline lookup yields CDR1 SGHAT and CDR2 FQNNGV. The CDR3 bases are TGTGCCAGCAGCGCAGACGTGGGGGGCACTGAAGCTTTCTTT. The encoded protein is CASSADVGGTEAFF. The variable domain in full, completed from reference TRBV11-2 and TRBJ1-1, reads EAGVAQSPRYKIIEKRQSVAFWCNPISGHATLYWYQQILGQGPKLLIQFQNNGVVDDSQLPKDRFSAERLKGVDSTLKIQPAKLEDSAVYLCASSADVGGTEAFFGQGTRLTVV.

The J gene is TRBJ1-2, the V gene TRBV6-5, with 8 bases matching TRBD1. The V gene's germline CDR1 is MNHEY and CDR2 SVGAGI. This CDR3 spans 15 amino acids. V was pared by 9 bases and J by 4 bases, with 13 bases of the junction left unmatched. The CDR3 coding sequence is TGTGCCAGTTTTTTTCGACAGGGGTTCTTCTATGGCTACACCTTC. Its translation: CASFFRQGFFYGYTF.

This chain connects TRBV9 to TRBJ1-1, with 11 bases identical to TRBD1. V shed 4 bases, J shed 6 bases, and the junction held 20 bases outside the gene matches. The CDR3 covers 19 residues. Germline CDR1 and CDR2: SGDLS and YYNGEE. The CDR3 protein is CASSLSGWGLGTGGSEAFF. CDR3 DNA sequence: TGTGCCAGCAGCCTAAGCGGGTGGGGTCTGGGGACAGGGGGATCTGAAGCTTTCTTT.

Points on this clone: At one end, the junction sequence differs from germline, possibly due to a read error. V and J are TRBV12-3 or TRBV12-4 and TRBJ2-7; D assignment may be TRBD1 or TRBD2 (5 bases each). This CDR3 is built from 12 residues. The CDR3 DNA reads TGTGCCAGCAGTTTAAACTTCGGGGCTCAAAACTTC. Protein product: CASSLNFGAQNF.

The chain uses TRBV7-9 and TRBJ2-7; no reliable D call. The V gene lost 5 bases and the J gene lost 5 bases, with 10 bases spanning the gap. CDR1 is SEHNR and CDR2 is FQNEAQ in the germline V gene (reference sequence). This CDR3 is 12 amino acids long. Written as DNA, the CDR3 is TGTGCCAGCAGCCCCAGATCTCACGAGCAGTACTTC. As protein: CASSPRSHEQYF.

V is TRBV4-1 and J is TRBJ1-1, with TRBD1 matching over 7 bases. The trim removed 0 bases at V and 8 bases at J, leaving 9 bases unmatched. Germline CDR1 is MGHRA and CDR2 is YSYEKL. The CDR3 totals 15 residues. This CDR3 reads CASSQEWTGVTEAFF. The DNA of the CDR3 is TGCGCCAGCAGCCAAGAGTGGACAGGCGTAACCGAAGCTTTCTTT.

V and J are TRBV5-1 and TRBJ2-7, with TRBD2 matching over 7 bases. The CDR3 is 15 residues long. Germline V gives CDR1 SGHRS, CDR2 YFSETQ. V lost 3 bases and J lost 1; bases outside the gene matches: 7. CDR3 sequence: CASSYRAGESYEQYF. CDR3 bases: TGCGCCAGCAGCTATCGGGCGGGAGAATCCTACGAGCAGTACTTC.

This chain connects TRBV4-1 to TRBJ2-7; the match to TRBD2 covers 11 bases. The CDR3 spans 14 residues. Per the germline V gene, CDR1 is MGHRA and CDR2 is YSYEKL. Trimming at V came to 8 bases and at J to 6 bases, leaving 9 bases not matched to a gene. The CDR3 DNA is TGCGCCAGCGGCGTCACTAGCGGGAGAGGCGAGCAGTACTTC. This encodes CASGVTSGRGEQYF.

V and J are TRBV19 and TRBJ2-3; TRBD1 is a possible D gene (6 bases). The CDR3 is made up of 14 amino acids. Trimming pared 5 bases from V and 0 bases from J, leaving 9 bases between. CDR1 is LNHDA and CDR2 is SQIVND in the germline V gene (reference sequence). The CDR3 DNA sequence: TGTGCCAGTAGTTCGGGACACAGCACAGATACGCAGTATTTT. Protein sequence: CASSSGHSTDTQYF. Drawing the rest from reference TRBV19 and TRBJ2-3, the complete variable domain is DGGITQSPKYLFRKEGQNVTLSCEQNLNHDAMYWYRQDPGQGLRLIYYSQIVNDFQKGDIAEGYSVSREKKESFPLTVTSAQKNPTAFYLCASSSGHSTDTQYFGPGTRLTVL.

This clone has just a few counts. The chain uses TRBV5-1 and TRBJ1-4; no clear D. Germline lookup yields CDR1 SGHRS and CDR2 YFSETQ. V lost 0 bases and J 4 bases, leaving 7 bases between the germline ends. The CDR3 sequence is 14 residues long. The CDR3 is CASSLEQLNEKLFF. The CDR3 DNA follows: TGCGCCAGCAGCTTGGAACAGCTTAATGAAAAACTGTTTTTT.

This chain links TRBV7-9 with TRBJ2-2; D is perhaps TRBD1 or TRBD2 (5 bases each). CDR1 and CDR2 from the germline V gene are SEHNR and FQNEAQ (reference sequence). Trimming removed 8 bases at V and 1 base at J, with 14 bases between. The CDR3 spans 15 residues. The CDR3 sequence is CASRVGTVNTGELFF. The CDR3 bases are TGTGCCAGCCGCGTCGGGACGGTGAACACCGGGGAGCTGTTTTTT.

The chain is built from TRBV28 and TRBJ1-1; TRBD1 aligns across 8 bases. V shed 4 bases and J 10 bases; nucleotides not matched to a gene: 8. From germline, CDR1 is MDHEN and CDR2 SYDVKM. The CDR3 sequence is 13 residues long. The CDR3 DNA sequence: TGTGCCAGCAGTTCCAACCCCGGACAGGGAGCTTTCTTT. It yields the protein CASSSNPGQGAFF.

The chain carries TRBV28 and TRBJ1-5; possibly TRBD1 for D (6 bases). Between the trimmed V and J ends, which lost 4 bases and 4 bases, there was a span of 11 bases. This CDR3 region has 14 residues. Germline CDR1 is MDHEN and CDR2 is SYDVKM. This CDR3 is CASSSYRENQPQHF. The CDR3 nucleotides read TGTGCCAGCAGTTCCTACAGGGAAAATCAGCCCCAGCATTTT.

The gene calls are TRBV12-3 or TRBV12-4 and TRBJ2-5; D is undetermined. The CDR3 covers 13 residues. The V end lost 5 bases, the J end lost 4 bases, and 11 bases lay between the germline ends. The CDR3 region is CASSLALGETQYF. Here the CDR3 DNA reads TGTGCCAGCAGTCTGGCGCTGGGAGAGACCCAGTACTTC.

This chain links TRBV28 with TRBJ1-3; D unresolved. There are 14 residues in the CDR3. Germline loops: CDR1 MDHEN, CDR2 SYDVKM. Trimming shortened V by 6 bases and J by 8 bases, and 17 bases separated the two germline ends. CDR3 loop: CASSQGQEGHTIYF. CDR3 nucleotides: TGTGCCAGCAGCCAAGGTCAGGAGGGTCACACCATATATTTT.

The chain is built from TRBV6-5 and TRBJ2-7; a weak D match, TRBD1 (5 bases). In germline, CDR1 is MNHEY, CDR2 SVGAGI. This CDR3 region has 14 residues. V was pared by 0 bases and J by 1 base, with 7 bases between. CDR3 DNA: TGTGCCAGCAGTTACTCGACAGTTTCCTACGAGCAGTACTTC. Protein sequence: CASSYSTVSYEQYF.

DNA for the CDR3: TGTGCCAGCAGCCCCCACAGGGACGGGGAGCTGTTTTTT. This sequence encodes CASSPHRDGELFF. The chain carries TRBV5-4 and TRBJ2-2, with D possibly TRBD1 on 6 matching bases. This CDR3 region has 13 residues. Trimming removed 4 bases from V and 7 bases from J, with 11 bases in between. The V gene's germline CDR1 is SGHNT and CDR2 YYREEE (reference sequence).